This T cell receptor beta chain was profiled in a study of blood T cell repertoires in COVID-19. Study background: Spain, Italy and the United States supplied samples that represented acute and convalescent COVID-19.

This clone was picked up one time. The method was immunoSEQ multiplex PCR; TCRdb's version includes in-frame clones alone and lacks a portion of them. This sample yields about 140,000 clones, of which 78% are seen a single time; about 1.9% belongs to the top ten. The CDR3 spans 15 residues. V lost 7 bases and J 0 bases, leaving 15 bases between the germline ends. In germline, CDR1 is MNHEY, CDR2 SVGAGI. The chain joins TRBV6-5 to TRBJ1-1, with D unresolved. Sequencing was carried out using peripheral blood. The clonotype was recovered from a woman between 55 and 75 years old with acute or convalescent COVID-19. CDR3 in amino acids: CASKELVAVNTEAFF. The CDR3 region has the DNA TGTGCCAGCAAGGAACTCGTAGCCGTGAACACTGAAGCTTTCTTT.